This TCR beta chain was profiled in a study of T cells in Graves' hyperthyroidism and ophthalmopathy. Researchers amplified the TCR beta CDR3 regions from RNA transcripts. The HTBI primer set served for first-round RT-PCR of the TCR CDR3. Using its own MiXCR run on the multiplex PCR reads, TCRdb lists one record per CDR3 protein. This table holds approximately 320,000 distinct CDR3 sequences, roughly 17% found once. Per the germline V gene, CDR1 is MNHNS and CDR2 is SASEGT. This CDR3 has 14 residues. Trimming cost V 11 bases and J 1 base; bases outside gene matches: 7. Clinical symptoms, serum thyroxine and TRAb, thyroid ultrasound and orbital computed tomography together formed the diagnostic basis.

Sequenced sample: blood. This chain links TRBV6-1 with TRBJ2-3; the match to TRBD1 covers 9 bases. This receptor was identified in a man aged 30-40 years with Graves' hyperthyroidism. The CDR3 nucleotides read TGTGCCGGAAGATGGGACAGGGGCACAGATACGCAGTATTTT. Amino acid sequence: CAGRWDRGTDTQYF.